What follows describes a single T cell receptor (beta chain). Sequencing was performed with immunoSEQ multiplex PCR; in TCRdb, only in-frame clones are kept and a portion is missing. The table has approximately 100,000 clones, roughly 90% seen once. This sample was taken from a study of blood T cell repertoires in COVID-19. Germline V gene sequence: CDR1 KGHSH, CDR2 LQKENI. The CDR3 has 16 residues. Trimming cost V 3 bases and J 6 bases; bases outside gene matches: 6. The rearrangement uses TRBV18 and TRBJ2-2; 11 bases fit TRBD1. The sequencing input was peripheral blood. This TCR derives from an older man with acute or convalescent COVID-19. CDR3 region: CASSPHPGQGAGELFF. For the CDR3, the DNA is TGTGCCAGCTCACCCCACCCGGGACAGGGGGCCGGGGAGCTGTTTTTT.